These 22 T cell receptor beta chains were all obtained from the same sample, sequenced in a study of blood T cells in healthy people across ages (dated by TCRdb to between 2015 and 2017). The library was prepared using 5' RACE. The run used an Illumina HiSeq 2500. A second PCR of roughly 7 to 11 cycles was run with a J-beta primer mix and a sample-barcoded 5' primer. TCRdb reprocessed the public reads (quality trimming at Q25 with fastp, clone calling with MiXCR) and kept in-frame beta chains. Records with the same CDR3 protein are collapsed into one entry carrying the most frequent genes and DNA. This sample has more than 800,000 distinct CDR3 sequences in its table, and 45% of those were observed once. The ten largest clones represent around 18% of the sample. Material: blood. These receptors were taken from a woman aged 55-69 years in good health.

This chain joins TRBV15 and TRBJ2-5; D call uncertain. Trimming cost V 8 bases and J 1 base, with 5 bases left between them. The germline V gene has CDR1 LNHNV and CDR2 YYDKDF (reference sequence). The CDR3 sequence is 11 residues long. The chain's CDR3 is CATRPQETQYF. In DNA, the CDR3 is TGTGCCACCCGGCCCCAAGAGACCCAGTACTTC. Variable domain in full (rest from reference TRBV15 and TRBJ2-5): DAMVIQNPRYQVTQFGKPVTLSCSQTLNHNVMYWYQQKSSQAPKLLFHYYDKDFNNEADTPDNFQSRRPNTSFCFLDIRSPGLGDTAMYLCATRPQETQYFGPGTRLLVL.

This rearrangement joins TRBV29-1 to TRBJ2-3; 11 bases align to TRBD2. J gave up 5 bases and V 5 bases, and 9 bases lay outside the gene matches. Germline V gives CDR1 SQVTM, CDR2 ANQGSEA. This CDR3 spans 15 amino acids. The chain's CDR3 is CSVITGTSGRDTQYF. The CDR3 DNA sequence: TGCAGCGTTATTACCGGGACTAGCGGTAGAGATACGCAGTATTTT.

The DNA of the CDR3 is TGTGCCACCAGCAGACACGGACAACGGGAAAAACTGTTTTTT. It yields the protein CATSRHGQREKLFF. The genes are TRBV15 and TRBJ1-4; possibly TRBD1 for D (5 bases). V dropped 2 bases and J dropped 8 bases, with 12 bases sitting between them. The germline CDR1 and CDR2 sequences are LNHNV and YYDKDF (reference sequence). This CDR3 comprises 14 residues.

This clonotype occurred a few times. This chain's CDR3 is CASSFTGALNYGYTF. The DNA for the CDR3 is TGCGCCAGCAGCTTCACAGGAGCCTTGAACTATGGCTACACCTTC. The chain couples TRBV5-1 to TRBJ1-2, with TRBD1 as a possible D gene (5 bases). Germline V gene lookup returns CDR1 SGHRS and CDR2 YFSETQ. The CDR3 loop spans 15 amino acids. V was clipped by 2 bases and J by 2 bases, with 13 bases between them.

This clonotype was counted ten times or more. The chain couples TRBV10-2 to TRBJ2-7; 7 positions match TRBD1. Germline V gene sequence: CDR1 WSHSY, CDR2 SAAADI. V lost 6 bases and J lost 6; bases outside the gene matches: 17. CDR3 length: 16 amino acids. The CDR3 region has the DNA TGCGCCAGCAGGGACGGTCTGACAGGGTACACTAGCGAGCAGTACTTC. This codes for CASRDGLTGYTSEQYF.

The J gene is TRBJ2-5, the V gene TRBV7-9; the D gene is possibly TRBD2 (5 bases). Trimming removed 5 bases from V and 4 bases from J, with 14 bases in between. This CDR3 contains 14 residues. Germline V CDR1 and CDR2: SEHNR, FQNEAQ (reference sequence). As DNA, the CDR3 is TGTGCCAGCAGCGCCGGAGGACCGTCAGAGACCCAGTACTTC. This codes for CASSAGGPSETQYF.

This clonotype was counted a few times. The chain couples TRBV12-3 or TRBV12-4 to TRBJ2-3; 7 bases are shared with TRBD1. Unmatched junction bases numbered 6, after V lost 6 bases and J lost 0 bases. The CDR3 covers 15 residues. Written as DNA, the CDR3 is TGTGCCAGCAGCAGAGGGGGCTCTAGCACAGATACGCAGTATTTT. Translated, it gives CASSRGGSSTDTQYF.

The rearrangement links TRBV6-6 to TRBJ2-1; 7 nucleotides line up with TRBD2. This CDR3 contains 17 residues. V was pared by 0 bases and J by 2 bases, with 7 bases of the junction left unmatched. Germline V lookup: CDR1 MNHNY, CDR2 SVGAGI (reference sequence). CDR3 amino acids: CASSYSSGGSTYNEQFF. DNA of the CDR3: TGTGCCAGCAGTTACTCGTCGGGCGGGAGTACCTACAATGAGCAGTTCTTC.

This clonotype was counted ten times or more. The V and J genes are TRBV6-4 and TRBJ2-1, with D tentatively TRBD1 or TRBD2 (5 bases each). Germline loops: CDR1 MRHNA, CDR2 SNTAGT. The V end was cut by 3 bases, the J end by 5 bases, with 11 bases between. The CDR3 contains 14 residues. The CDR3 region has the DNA TGTGCCAGCAGTGAATTGGGGGAGAACAATGAGCAGTTCTTC. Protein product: CASSELGENNEQFF.

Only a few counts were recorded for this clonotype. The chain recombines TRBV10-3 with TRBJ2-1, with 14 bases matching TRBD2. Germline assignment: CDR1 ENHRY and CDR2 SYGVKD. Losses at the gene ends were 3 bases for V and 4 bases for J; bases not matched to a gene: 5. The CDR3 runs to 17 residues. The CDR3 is CAISDKGLAGDYNEQFF. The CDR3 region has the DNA TGTGCCATCAGTGACAAGGGACTAGCGGGAGATTACAATGAGCAGTTCTTC.

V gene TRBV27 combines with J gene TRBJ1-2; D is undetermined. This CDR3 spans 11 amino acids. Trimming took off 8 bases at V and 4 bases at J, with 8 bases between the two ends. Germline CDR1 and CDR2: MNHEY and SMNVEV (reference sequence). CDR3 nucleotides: TGTGCCAGCGGCCGGTCCTATGGCTACACCTTC. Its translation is CASGRSYGYTF.

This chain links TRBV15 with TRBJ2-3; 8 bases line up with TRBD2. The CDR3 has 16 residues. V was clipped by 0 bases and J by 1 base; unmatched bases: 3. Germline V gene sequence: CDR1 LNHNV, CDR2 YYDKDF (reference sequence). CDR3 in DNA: TGTGCCACCAGCAGAGAGGGGCGGGAGGGCACAGATACGCAGTATTTT. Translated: CATSREGREGTDTQYF.

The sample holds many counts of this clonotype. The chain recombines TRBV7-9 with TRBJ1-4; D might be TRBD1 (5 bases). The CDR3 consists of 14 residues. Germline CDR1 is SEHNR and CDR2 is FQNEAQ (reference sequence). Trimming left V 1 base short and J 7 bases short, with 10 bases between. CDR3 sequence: CASSLGQGGEKLFF. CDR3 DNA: TGTGCCAGCAGCTTAGGGCAGGGAGGTGAAAAACTGTTTTTT.

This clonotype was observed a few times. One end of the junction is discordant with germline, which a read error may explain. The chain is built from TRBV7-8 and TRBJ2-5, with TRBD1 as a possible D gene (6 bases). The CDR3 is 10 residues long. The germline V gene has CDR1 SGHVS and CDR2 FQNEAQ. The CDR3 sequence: CASYGDTPYF. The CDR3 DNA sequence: TGTGCCAGCTACGGGGACACCCCGTACTTC.

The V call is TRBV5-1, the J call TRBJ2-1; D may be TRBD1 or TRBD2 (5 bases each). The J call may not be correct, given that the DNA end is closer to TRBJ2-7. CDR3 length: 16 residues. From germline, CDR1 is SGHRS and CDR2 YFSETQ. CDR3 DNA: TGCGCCAGCAGCTTGGTCGGGACGGCGACCTACAATGAGCAGTACTTC. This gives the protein CASSLVGTATYNEQYF.

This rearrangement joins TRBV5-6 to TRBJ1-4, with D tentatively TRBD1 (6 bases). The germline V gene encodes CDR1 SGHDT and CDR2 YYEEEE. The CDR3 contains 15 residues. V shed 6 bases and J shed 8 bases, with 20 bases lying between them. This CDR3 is CASKDNGGGEEKLFF. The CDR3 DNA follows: TGTGCCAGCAAAGACAATGGAGGGGGTGAAGAAAAACTGTTTTTT. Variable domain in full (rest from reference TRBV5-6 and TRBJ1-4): DAGVTQSPTHLIKTRGQQVTLRCSPKSGHDTVSWYQQALGQGPQFIFQYYEEEERQRGNFPDRFSGHQFPNYSSELNVNALLLGDSALYLCASKDNGGGEEKLFFGSGTQLSVL.

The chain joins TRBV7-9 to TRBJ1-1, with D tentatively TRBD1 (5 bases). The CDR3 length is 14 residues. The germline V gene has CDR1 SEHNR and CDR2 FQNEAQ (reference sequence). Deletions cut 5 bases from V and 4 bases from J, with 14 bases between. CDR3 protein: CASSPGGSGTEAFF. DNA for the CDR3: TGTGCCAGCAGCCCCGGGGGATCTGGCACTGAAGCTTTCTTT. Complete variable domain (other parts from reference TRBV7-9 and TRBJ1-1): DTGVSQNPRHKITKRGQNVTFRCDPISEHNRLYWYRQTLGQGPEFLTYFQNEAQLEKSRLLSDRFSAERPKGSFSTLEIQRTEQGDSAMYLCASSPGGSGTEAFFGQGTRLTVV.

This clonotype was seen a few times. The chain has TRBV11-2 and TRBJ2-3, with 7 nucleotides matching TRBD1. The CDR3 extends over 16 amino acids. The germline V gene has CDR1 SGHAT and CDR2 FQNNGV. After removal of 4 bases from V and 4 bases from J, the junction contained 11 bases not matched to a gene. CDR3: CASSSDRARWADTQYF. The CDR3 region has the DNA TGTGCCAGCAGCTCAGACAGGGCCCGATGGGCAGATACGCAGTATTTT.

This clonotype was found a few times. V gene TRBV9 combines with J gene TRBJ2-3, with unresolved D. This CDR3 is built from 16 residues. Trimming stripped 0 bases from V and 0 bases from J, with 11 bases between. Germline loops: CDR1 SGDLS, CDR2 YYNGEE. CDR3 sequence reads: CASSVGNAPSTDTQYF. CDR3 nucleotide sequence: TGTGCCAGCAGCGTAGGGAACGCACCGAGCACAGATACGCAGTATTTT.

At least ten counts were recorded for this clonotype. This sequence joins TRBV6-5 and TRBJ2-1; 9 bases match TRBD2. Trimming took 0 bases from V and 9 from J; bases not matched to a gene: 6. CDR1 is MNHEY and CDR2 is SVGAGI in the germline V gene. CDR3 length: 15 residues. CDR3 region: CASSYSRREGTEQFF. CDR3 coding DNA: TGTGCCAGCAGTTACTCTCGGCGGGAGGGTACTGAGCAGTTCTTC.

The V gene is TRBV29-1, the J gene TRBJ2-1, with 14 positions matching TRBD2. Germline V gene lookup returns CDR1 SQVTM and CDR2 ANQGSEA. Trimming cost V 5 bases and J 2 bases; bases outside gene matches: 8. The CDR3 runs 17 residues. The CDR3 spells CSVTGLAGEGAYNEQFF. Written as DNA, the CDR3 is TGCAGCGTTACGGGACTAGCGGGAGAGGGAGCCTACAATGAGCAGTTCTTC.

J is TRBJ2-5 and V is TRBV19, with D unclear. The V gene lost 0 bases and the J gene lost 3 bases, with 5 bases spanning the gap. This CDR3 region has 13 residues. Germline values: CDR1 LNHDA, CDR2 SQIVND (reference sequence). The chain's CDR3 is CASSIDFEETQYF. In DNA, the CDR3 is TGTGCCAGTAGTATAGACTTTGAAGAGACCCAGTACTTC.